The rows below give T cell receptor beta chains drawn from one sample of a study of cytomegalovirus exposure and HLA in healthy donors. Produced via immunoSEQ multiplex PCR; TCRdb's table is partial and in-frame only. The repertoire includes roughly 120,000 clones, 65% to 80% of them detected once, and just over 1% sits in the top ten. Sequencing input: PBMCs. Source of these receptors: a human donor in good health. CDR3s include the opening cysteine and the closing phenylalanine or tryptophan. Fields, in order: D gene, J gene, V gene, clone size, CDR3 DNA, CDR3 protein. The D gene is left open where the match is weak. Size tells how often a clone was seen (once, few, many) or the class of an expanded clone, and some rows leave it out.

- TRBJ2-5 TRBV14 - TGTGCCAGCAGTCAAACCGGGGTGGGGACCCAGTACTTC CASSQTGVGTQYF
- TRBJ1-4 TRBV18 once TGTGCCAGCTCACCAGGTTCGGGTGAGGATAATGAAAAACTGTTTTTT CASSPGSGEDNEKLFF
- TRBJ2-7 TRBV6-1 - TGTGCCAGCAGTGAAGGTCAAAACAACAGCTACGAGCAGTACTTC CASSEGQNNSYEQYF
- TRBJ2-5 TRBV7-9 few TGTGCCAGCAGCTTAAGTAGGCAGGGGTCAGAGACCCAGTACTTC CASSLSRQGSETQYF
TRBD1 TRBJ1-1 TRBV2 - TGTGCCAGCAGCCGACAGGGCGACACTGAAGCTTTCTTT CASSRQGDTEAFF
TRBD1 TRBJ2-5 TRBV27 - TGTGCCAGCAGTTCACAGGGGGCGGGGCAGACCCAGTACTTC CASSSQGAGQTQYF
- TRBJ1-1 TRBV28 - TGTGCCAGCAGTTTACTTCGACAGTTGAACACTGAAGCTTTCTTT CASSLLRQLNTEAFF
TRBD2 TRBJ2-7 TRBV6-6 - TGTGCCAGCAAACACGGGGGGGACCTCCACGAGCAGTACTTC CASKHGGDLHEQYF
- TRBJ1-4 TRBV7-9 - TGTGCCAGCACACCGGTGGGGGGTGAAAAACTGTTTTTT CASTPVGGEKLFF
TRBD1 TRBJ2-1 TRBV7-2 once TGTGCCAGCAGCTCGACAGGGGGGAATGAGCAGTTCTTC CASSSTGGNEQFF
- TRBJ2-7 TRBV19 - TGTGCCAGTATAGGGGACACAGCCTACGAGCAGTACTTC CASIGDTAYEQYF
- TRBJ1-1 TRBV11-2 - TGTGCCAGCAGACAAACCTTAACCAACACTGAAGCTTTCTTT CASRQTLTNTEAFF
- TRBJ2-7 TRBV7-8 - TGTGCCAGCAGCTTACACGGACAGCCCTCCTACGAGCAGTACTTC CASSLHGQPSYEQYF
TRBD2 TRBJ2-5 TRBV5-1 - TGCGCCAGCAGCTCGATAACTAGCGGGGCGGAGACCCAGTACTTC CASSSITSGAETQYF
- TRBJ2-3 TRBV7-7 few TGTGCTAGCAGCTTAGGCATCGGGGGTGGCACAGATACGCAGTATTTT CASSLGIGGGTDTQYF
TRBD2 TRBJ2-1 TRBV4-1 - TGCGCCAGCAGCGCACGGCCCACGGGGGGGCCGGAAAATGAGCAGTTCTTC CASSARPTGGPENEQFF
TRBD1 TRBJ2-7 TRBV11-3 - TGTGCCAGCAGCTTAGGGACAGGGCATCACGAGCAGTACTTC CASSLGTGHHEQYF
TRBD1 TRBJ1-2 TRBV5-6 - TGTGCCAGCAGCCCGGGACAGGGGCCGCCCCCCTATGGCTACACCTTC CASSPGQGPPPYGYTF
- TRBJ2-5 TRBV1 many TGCACCAGCAGCCCTAGCGGCCAAGAGACCCAGTACTTC CTSSPSGQETQYF
- TRBJ1-1 TRBV5-1 - TGCGCCAGCAGTCGGGACACTCCGAACACTGAAGCTTTCTTT CASSRDTPNTEAFF
- TRBJ2-1 TRBV4-2 - TGTGCCAGCAGCCAAGATCAGGTAGGGGCGTACAATGAGCAGTTCTTC CASSQDQVGAYNEQFF
TRBD1 TRBJ1-1 TRBV14 - TGTGCCAGCAGCCGAACAGGGGGGCAGACTGAAGCTTTCTTT CASSRTGGQTEAFF
- TRBJ1-2 TRBV29-1 - TGCAGCGTGCACCTCGGGGGGCGGAATGGCTACACCTTC CSVHLGGRNGYTF
TRBD1 TRBJ2-7 TRBV7-9 - TGTGCCAGCAGCGGATTACAGGGGCTAAGCTACGAGCAGTACTTC CASSGLQGLSYEQYF